This is a list of T cell receptor beta chains from one sample in a study of shared clonotypes between healthy human individuals. Assay used: immunoSEQ multiplex PCR; TCRdb lists only in-frame clones, some missing. The sample yields 2 million to 2.5 million clones, approximately 90% seen once. The sample was naive CD4+ T cells from PBMCs. The receptors stem from a young man in good health. Some clones in this sample may be carry-over from other donors' samples. The CDR3 runs from the conserved cysteine through the conserved F or W. D genes are given only for firm matches. Clone size is stated in some rows and not others, as once, few, many or a class when expanded.

clone size	D gene	CDR3 length	V gene	J gene	CDR3 protein	CDR3 DNA
NA	TRBD2	15	TRBV27	TRBJ2-7	CASSLYTSGTYEQYF	TGTGCCAGCAGTTTATATACTAGCGGGACCTACGAGCAGTACTTC
NA	NA	14	TRBV28	TRBJ1-4	CASSHRDARKKLFF	TGTGCCAGCAGTCACCGGGACGCTCGGAAAAAACTGTTTTTT
NA	TRBD2	15	TRBV19	TRBJ2-4	CASSQSRERGDIQYF	TGTGCCAGTAGCCAATCCCGGGAGCGGGGTGACATTCAGTACTTC
NA	TRBD1	14	TRBV10-3	TRBJ1-6	CAIRRTGRDSPLHF	TGTGCCATCAGACGGACAGGGAGGGATTCACCCCTCCACTTT
NA	NA	15	TRBV11-2	TRBJ2-5	CASSLEGRGSETQYF	TGTGCCAGCAGCTTAGAGGGCAGAGGGAGCGAGACCCAGTACTTC
NA	NA	14	TRBV14	TRBJ2-5	CASSPLTDQETQYF	TGTGCCAGCAGCCCCTTGACAGACCAAGAGACCCAGTACTTC
NA	NA	15	TRBV7-2	TRBJ2-2	CASSLLGANTGELFF	TGTGCCAGCAGCTTATTGGGGGCAAACACCGGGGAGCTGTTTTTT
NA	NA	13	TRBV5-1	TRBJ2-7	CASSIRQSYEQYF	TGCGCCAGCAGCATAAGACAGTCCTACGAGCAGTACTTC
NA	NA	15	TRBV4-2	TRBJ2-7	CASSQDPGLPFEQYF	TGTGCCAGCAGCCAAGATCCCGGACTACCTTTCGAGCAGTACTTC
NA	NA	16	TRBV19	TRBJ1-2	CASSPPRGQRGNGYTF	TGTGCCAGTTCCCCCCCCCGGGGGCAAAGGGGGAATGGCTACACCTTC
NA	NA	13	TRBV7-6	TRBJ2-3	CASLGSKGHTQYF	TGTGCCAGCCTCGGGTCTAAAGGACATACGCAGTATTTT
NA	NA	12	TRBV25-1	TRBJ1-1	CASRGGGTEAFF	TGTGCCAGCAGAGGGGGGGGCACTGAAGCTTTCTTT
NA	NA	14	TRBV27	TRBJ2-7	CASRPPGANYEQYF	TGTGCCAGCAGGCCCCCCGGGGCCAACTACGAGCAGTACTTC
NA	TRBD1	16	TRBV5-5	TRBJ2-5	CASSARQGPPQETQYF	TGTGCCAGCAGCGCCCGACAGGGCCCCCCCCAAGAGACCCAGTACTTC
NA	TRBD2	15	TRBV27	TRBJ2-7	CASSSWTSGSNEQYF	TGTGCCAGCAGTTCGTGGACTAGCGGGAGTAACGAGCAGTACTTC
NA	TRBD1	17	TRBV27	TRBJ1-2	CASSLLGGQAANYGYTF	TGTGCCAGCAGTTTATTAGGAGGACAGGCAGCTAACTATGGCTACACCTTC
NA	TRBD2	14	TRBV2	TRBJ2-7	CASRRTSGPYEQYF	TGTGCCAGCAGAAGGACTAGCGGACCCTACGAGCAGTACTTC
once	NA	15	TRBV25-1	TRBJ1-1	CASSPTGPMNTEAFF	TGTGCCAGCAGTCCTACAGGGCCCATGAACACTGAAGCTTTCTTT
NA	TRBD2	17	TRBV7-2	TRBJ2-3	CASSLLITGGPSDTQYF	TGTGCCAGCAGCTTACTCATAACGGGAGGGCCCTCTGATACGCAGTATTTT
NA	TRBD1	15	TRBV15	TRBJ2-5	CATSRRQGAQETQYF	TGTGCCACCAGCCGCAGACAGGGGGCCCAAGAGACCCAGTACTTC
NA	NA	14	TRBV19	TRBJ2-5	CASSIGTLQETQYF	TGTGCCAGTAGTATTGGGACGTTACAAGAGACCCAGTACTTC
NA	TRBD1	14	TRBV6-5	TRBJ1-1	CASSHRGVSTEAFF	TGTGCCAGCAGCCACAGGGGGGTTAGCACTGAAGCTTTCTTT
NA	NA	13	TRBV5-8	TRBJ2-3	CASSLDPPDTQYF	TGTGCCAGCAGCTTAGACCCTCCGGATACGCAGTATTTT
NA	NA	18	TRBV15	TRBJ1-5	CATSRDRGARSGNQPQHF	TGTGCCACCAGCAGAGATCGGGGGGCGCGGTCCGGCAATCAGCCCCAGCATTTT
NA	TRBD1	14	TRBV28	TRBJ1-1	CAVLGGAGGTEAFF	TGTGCCGTCCTCGGAGGGGCAGGGGGGACTGAAGCTTTCTTT
NA	NA	16	TRBV2	TRBJ2-1	CASSRALWANGNEQFF	TGTGCCAGCTCTAGAGCGCTCTGGGCTAACGGCAATGAGCAGTTCTTC
NA	NA	13	TRBV27	TRBJ1-1	CASSPYINTEAFF	TGTGCCAGCAGTCCCTACATAAACACTGAAGCTTTCTTT
NA	NA	15	TRBV5-1	TRBJ1-5	CASSSAGVGNQPQHF	TGCGCCAGCAGCTCGGCCGGGGTCGGCAATCAGCCCCAGCATTTT
NA	TRBD1	14	TRBV5-6	TRBJ2-7	CASFQRGLPYEQYF	TGTGCCAGCTTCCAGAGGGGGCTACCTTACGAGCAGTACTTC
NA	TRBD1	13	TRBV5-4	TRBJ1-1	CASSWDRGTEAFF	TGTGCCAGCAGCTGGGACAGGGGCACTGAAGCTTTCTTT
NA	NA	12	TRBV30	TRBJ2-7	CAWSAFLHEQYF	TGTGCCTGGAGTGCATTTTTGCACGAGCAGTACTTC
NA	TRBD2	15	TRBV5-6	TRBJ2-7	CASSFELAGGHEQYF	TGTGCCAGCAGCTTCGAACTAGCGGGAGGGCACGAGCAGTACTTC
once	NA	14	TRBV18	TRBJ1-5	CASSPTVAITPQHF	TGTGCCAGCTCACCGACAGTGGCAATCACCCCCCAGCATTTT
NA	NA	17	TRBV28	TRBJ2-4	CASRPQGFPGQTKWQYF	TGTGCCAGCAGGCCACAAGGATTCCCGGGGCAGACTAAATGGCAGTACTTC
NA	NA	14	TRBV5-1	TRBJ1-3	CASSPTTGGNTIYF	TGCGCCAGCAGCCCTACTACGGGAGGAAACACCATATATTTT
NA	NA	15	TRBV5-1	TRBJ1-4	CASSAAPGRNEKLFF	TGCGCCAGCAGCGCGGCACCGGGCCGTAATGAAAAACTGTTTTTT
once	NA	16	TRBV11-1	TRBJ2-2	CASSLVTAANTGELFF	TGTGCCAGCAGCTTGGTTACAGCAGCGAACACCGGGGAGCTGTTTTTT
NA	NA	15	TRBV6-6	TRBJ1-6	CASSYSSTGTAPLHF	TGTGCCAGCAGTTACTCGTCCACAGGGACTGCACCCCTCCACTTT
NA	TRBD1	15	TRBV4-1	TRBJ1-3	CASRRSTGLGNTIYF	TGCGCCAGCAGAAGATCGACAGGGCTAGGAAACACCATATATTTT
NA	NA	13	TRBV29-1	TRBJ2-6	CSVRGSGANVLTF	TGCAGCGTTCGGGGCTCTGGGGCCAACGTCCTGACTTTC
NA	TRBD2	18	TRBV5-1	TRBJ2-1	CASSFRGGRTISYNEQFF	TGCGCCAGCAGCTTTCGGGGCGGGAGGACAATCTCCTACAATGAGCAGTTCTTC
NA	NA	16	TRBV5-1	TRBJ1-1	CASSLESASWNTEAFF	TGCGCCAGCAGCTTGGAGTCAGCTAGCTGGAACACTGAAGCTTTCTTT
NA	TRBD2	16	TRBV2	TRBJ2-1	CASSPPGLAGANEQFF	TGTGCCAGCAGTCCGCCGGGACTAGCGGGAGCCAATGAGCAGTTCTTC
NA	NA	13	TRBV14	TRBJ2-7	CASSQDRVIEQYF	TGTGCCAGCAGCCAAGACAGGGTGATCGAGCAGTACTTC
NA	NA	12	TRBV27	TRBJ1-2	CASSLYGGGYTF	TGTGCCAGCAGTTTATACGGGGGCGGCTACACCTTC
NA	TRBD1	12	TRBV11-2	TRBJ2-5	CASSLSGGSSDF	TGTGCCAGCAGCTTATCAGGGGGTTCGAGCGACTTC
NA	TRBD2	17	TRBV19	TRBJ2-5	CASSPKTGRSSGETQYF	TGTGCCAGTAGTCCGAAGACCGGGAGGTCATCGGGAGAGACCCAGTACTTC
once	TRBD2	18	TRBV5-1	TRBJ2-1	CASSTGLAGGSSYNEQFF	TGCGCCAGCAGCACGGGACTAGCGGGAGGGAGCTCCTACAATGAGCAGTTCTTC
NA	NA	13	TRBV7-2	TRBJ1-1	CASSLTFNTEAFF	TGTGCCAGCAGCTTGACCTTCAACACTGAAGCTTTCTTT
once	NA	13	TRBV28	TRBJ2-3	CASSLSGVGTQYF	TGTGCCAGCAGTTTAAGTGGGGTGGGTACGCAGTATTTT
NA	NA	16	TRBV7-8	TRBJ1-5	CASSSRRGQLRIPQHF	TGTGCCAGCAGCTCACGAAGAGGACAACTCAGGATCCCCCAGCATTTT
NA	NA	12	TRBV18	TRBJ1-2	CASSLGLNGYTF	TGTGCCAGCTCACTTGGACTAAATGGCTACACCTTC
NA	NA	16	TRBV7-9	TRBJ2-5	CASSSPRGIPQETQYF	TGTGCCAGCAGCTCCCCCCGGGGGATCCCCCAAGAGACCCAGTACTTC
NA	NA	14	TRBV2	TRBJ2-3	CASSRDTEFGTQYF	TGTGCCAGCAGCCGGGACACCGAGTTCGGTACGCAGTATTTT
NA	NA	15	TRBV28	TRBJ1-5	CASSSQGYGNQPQHF	TGTGCCAGCAGTTCTCAGGGGTACGGCAATCAGCCCCAGCATTTT
NA	NA	15	TRBV9	TRBJ1-2	CASSVEVPGGYGYTF	TGTGCCAGCAGCGTAGAGGTCCCCGGCGGCTATGGCTACACCTTC
NA	NA	12	TRBV6-1	TRBJ2-5	CASSGDGQTQYF	TGTGCCAGCAGTGGGGACGGGCAGACCCAGTACTTC
NA	NA	14	TRBV5-4	TRBJ1-1	CASSLAGGYTEAFF	TGTGCCAGCAGCTTGGCTGGGGGATACACTGAAGCTTTCTTT